These 9 T cell receptor beta chains originate from one sample sequenced in a study of CD8 T cells in cerebrospinal fluid in Alzheimer's disease. From its re-call of the 10x single-cell sequencing reads, TCRdb lists each CDR3 protein once, without DNA. The sample totals approximately 1,500 distinct CDR3 sequences. The source material was cerebrospinal fluid. These receptors were taken from a human donor with mild cognitive impairment.

The chain carries TRBV7-8 and TRBJ1-2. Germline lookup yields CDR1 SGHVS and CDR2 FQNEAQ. This CDR3 comprises 15 residues. CDR3 protein: CASSLVPDGKYGYTF.

The chain joins TRBV4-1 to TRBJ2-3. The CDR3 is 14 amino acids. The germline V gene has CDR1 MGHRA and CDR2 YSYEKL. This CDR3 reads CASSQGGSEDTQYF.

This clonotype is called medium-sized based on its frequency. The chain combines TRBV3-1 with TRBJ2-5. CDR1 and CDR2 from the germline V gene are LGHDT and YNNKEL (reference sequence). This CDR3 comprises 14 residues. CDR3: CASSQDPTQETQYF.

Measured by frequency, this clonotype is medium-sized (0.01 to 0.1%). The V call is TRBV14, the J call TRBJ2-5; TCRdb's D call, TRBD1, is unchecked because there is no DNA. CDR3 length: 15 amino acids. CDR1 is SGHDN and CDR2 is FVKESK in the germline V gene. CDR3 loop: CASSPPGQISETQYF.

This clonotype shows up as large by frequency. The rearrangement joins TRBV4-2 to TRBJ2-7; TCRdb proposes TRBD2, but this gene call is untestable without DNA. Germline CDR1 reads LGHNA; CDR2 reads YNFKEQ. The CDR3 has 18 amino acids. This CDR3 reads CASSQESPRLAGVYEQYF.

The chain couples TRBV28 to TRBJ2-3; TCRdb names TRBD1, which stays unverified in the absence of DNA. The CDR3 extends over 13 amino acids. CDR1 MDHEN and CDR2 SYDVKM come from the germline V gene. CDR3: CASRTAPIDTQYF.

This clonotype counts as large by frequency. The chain links TRBV7-9 to TRBJ1-1. The V gene's germline CDR1 is SEHNR and CDR2 FQNEAQ (reference sequence). The CDR3 runs to 12 residues. CDR3 residues: CASSAQNTEAFF.

CDR3 amino acids: CASSYSGSLYEQYF. The gene calls are TRBV5-4 and TRBJ2-7; the D call from TCRdb, TRBD2, cannot be confirmed without DNA. The CDR3 totals 14 residues. Germline V lookup: CDR1 SGHNT, CDR2 YYREEE (reference sequence).

This clonotype registers medium-sized by frequency. The chain combines TRBV2 with TRBJ2-3; the TCRdb call, TRBD2, lacks DNA for checking. Germline-derived CDR1 and CDR2 are SNHLY and FYNNEI. This CDR3 contains 17 residues. This CDR3 reads CASSELPGLGITDTQYF.